This is a list of T cell receptor beta chains from one sample in a study of cytomegalovirus exposure and HLA in healthy donors. TCRdb's table, derived via immunoSEQ multiplex PCR, lists solely in-frame clones and lacks some. The sample holds almost 200,000 clones; roughly 77% are singletons and the top ten take approximately 0.4%. The sample was PBMCs. The source of these receptors is a male donor in good health and CMV-seropositive. Both conserved end residues are part of each CDR3. D genes are given only for firm matches. A row's size may be missing; if present it is once, few, many or a size class.

CDR3: CASSVSGSSYNEQFF; DNA: TGTGCCAGCAGCGTTAGCGGGAGCTCCTACAATGAGCAGTTCTTC; size: -; J: TRBJ2-1; V: TRBV7-2; D: TRBD2
CDR3: CASITIQASYGYTF; DNA: TGTGCCAGTATTACGATACAGGCCTCCTATGGCTACACCTTC; size: few; J: TRBJ1-2; V: TRBV28; D: -
CDR3: CASSLLFGGSYNEQFF; DNA: TGCGCCAGCAGCTTGCTTTTTGGAGGCTCCTACAATGAGCAGTTCTTC; size: -; J: TRBJ2-1; V: TRBV5-1; D: -
CDR3: CASSPTAGGVYTQYF; DNA: TGCGCCAGCAGCCCCACGGCGGGAGGGGTTTATACGCAGTATTTT; size: -; J: TRBJ2-3; V: TRBV5-1; D: TRBD2
CDR3: CAWSLPEAGYTF; DNA: TGTGCCTGGAGCCTCCCCGAGGCTGGCTACACCTTC; size: -; J: TRBJ1-2; V: TRBV30; D: -
CDR3: CASSVTTRYEKLFF; DNA: TGTGCCAGCAGTGTAACCACGAGATATGAAAAACTGTTTTTT; size: -; J: TRBJ1-4; V: TRBV2; D: -
CDR3: CASSLRGIGGELFF; DNA: TGTGCCAGCAGCTTACGAGGGATCGGCGGGGAGCTGTTTTTT; size: once; J: TRBJ2-2; V: TRBV7-3; D: -
CDR3: CASSQFSGSTDTQYF; DNA: TGTGCCAGTAGTCAGTTTAGCGGCTCCACAGATACGCAGTATTTT; size: -; J: TRBJ2-3; V: TRBV19; D: -
CDR3: CASSYGSAPYYNEQFF; DNA: TGTGCCAGCAGTTACGGTAGCGCGCCATACTACAATGAGCAGTTCTTC; size: -; J: TRBJ2-1; V: TRBV6-5; D: -
CDR3: CASSRGASTDTQYF; DNA: TGTGCCAGTAGCCGGGGGGCTTCCACAGATACGCAGTATTTT; size: -; J: TRBJ2-3; V: TRBV19; D: -
CDR3: CASSYEFYTGELFF; DNA: TGTGCCAGCAGTTATGAGTTTTACACCGGGGAGCTGTTTTTT; size: -; J: TRBJ2-2; V: TRBV6-5; D: -
CDR3: CASSSPDRGDTEAFF; DNA: TGTGCCAGCAGCTCCCCGGACAGGGGCGACACTGAAGCTTTCTTT; size: -; J: TRBJ1-1; V: TRBV11-2; D: TRBD1
CDR3: CASARTGGDYGYTF; DNA: TGTGCCAGCGCTCGGACAGGGGGCGACTATGGCTACACCTTC; size: once; J: TRBJ1-2; V: TRBV6-1; D: TRBD1
CDR3: CASSSYNTGELFF; DNA: TGTGCCAGCAGCTCCTATAACACCGGGGAGCTGTTTTTT; size: -; J: TRBJ2-2; V: TRBV7-3; D: -
CDR3: CASSQVHSSNYGYTF; DNA: TGCGCCAGCAGCCAAGTTCACAGCTCAAACTATGGCTACACCTTC; size: once; J: TRBJ1-2; V: TRBV4-1; D: -
CDR3: CASSLPAAGSYEQYF; DNA: TGTGCCAGCAGTCTCCCCGCAGCGGGATCTTACGAGCAGTACTTC; size: -; J: TRBJ2-7; V: TRBV6-6; D: TRBD2
CDR3: CASSPGQGMGGTDTQYF; DNA: TGTGCCAGCTCACCGGGACAGGGAATGGGGGGCACAGATACGCAGTATTTT; size: -; J: TRBJ2-3; V: TRBV18; D: TRBD1
CDR3: CASSRISNQPQHF; DNA: TGTGCCAGCAGTCGTATCAGCAATCAGCCCCAGCATTTT; size: -; J: TRBJ1-5; V: TRBV6-5; D: -
CDR3: CASRTGTSGDTQYF; DNA: TGCGCCAGCAGAACCGGGACTAGCGGAGATACGCAGTATTTT; size: -; J: TRBJ2-3; V: TRBV5-1; D: TRBD2
CDR3: CASSLSSRGQGDEQYF; DNA: TGTGCCAGCAGCTTATCCTCGCGGGGACAGGGAGATGAGCAGTACTTC; size: -; J: TRBJ2-7; V: TRBV7-8; D: TRBD1
CDR3: CASSDGTLNTEAFF; DNA: TGTGCCAGCTCCGATGGGACTTTGAACACTGAAGCTTTCTTT; size: -; J: TRBJ1-1; V: TRBV9; D: -
CDR3: CASSSTGHYGYTF; DNA: TGTGCCAGCAGCTCCACAGGGCACTATGGCTACACCTTC; size: -; J: TRBJ1-2; V: TRBV7-2; D: -
CDR3: CASSLGAGTKEETQYF; DNA: TGTGCCAGCAGCTTGGGTGCCGGGACTAAAGAAGAGACCCAGTACTTC; size: -; J: TRBJ2-5; V: TRBV5-6; D: TRBD2
CDR3: CASSRLPQLAGGENEQFF; DNA: TGCGCCAGCAGCCGACTACCACAACTAGCGGGAGGGGAGAATGAGCAGTTCTTC; size: -; J: TRBJ2-1; V: TRBV4-1; D: TRBD2
CDR3: CASSRAGGRDTQYF; DNA: TGTGCCAGCAGCCGTGCGGGAGGCCGGGATACGCAGTATTTT; size: few; J: TRBJ2-3; V: TRBV7-3; D: TRBD2
CDR3: CASSLWTGEETQYF; DNA: TGTGCCAGCAGCCTTTGGACAGGGGAAGAGACCCAGTACTTC; size: -; J: TRBJ2-5; V: TRBV14; D: TRBD1
CDR3: CASGPYRGQGTYEQYF; DNA: TGTGCCAGCGGCCCATACCGAGGACAGGGGACCTACGAGCAGTACTTC; size: once; J: TRBJ2-7; V: TRBV7-2; D: TRBD1
CDR3: CASSARNLAGGETQYF; DNA: TGTGCCAGCAGTGCCCGAAACCTAGCGGGAGGAGAGACCCAGTACTTC; size: -; J: TRBJ2-5; V: TRBV6-1; D: TRBD2
CDR3: CARKLISERLGNYGYTF; DNA: TGTGCCAGGAAGTTGATATCGGAAAGACTCGGCAACTATGGCTACACCTTC; size: -; J: TRBJ1-2; V: TRBV5-6; D: -
CDR3: CASSEAGSGNTIYF; DNA: TGTGCCAGCAGTGAAGCAGGGTCTGGAAACACCATATATTTT; size: few; J: TRBJ1-3; V: TRBV25-1; D: -
CDR3: CSVEAGGAAYEQYF; DNA: TGCAGCGTTGAAGCCGGGGGGGCAGCCTACGAGCAGTACTTC; size: -; J: TRBJ2-7; V: TRBV29-1; D: TRBD2
CDR3: CAWSAPGQGLNEKLFF; DNA: TGTGCCTGGAGCGCCCCCGGGCAGGGCCTAAATGAAAAACTGTTTTTT; size: -; J: TRBJ1-4; V: TRBV30; D: -
CDR3: CASTSGDRFRTEAFF; DNA: TGTGCCAGCACCAGCGGCGACCGCTTCCGAACTGAAGCTTTCTTT; size: -; J: TRBJ1-1; V: TRBV6-1; D: -
CDR3: CASSSTNANTGELFF; DNA: TGTGCCAGCAGCTCGACAAACGCGAACACCGGGGAGCTGTTTTTT; size: once; J: TRBJ2-2; V: TRBV7-3; D: -
CDR3: CASGGTGPEKLFF; DNA: TGTGCCAGCGGGGGGACAGGGCCTGAAAAACTGTTTTTT; size: -; J: TRBJ1-4; V: TRBV25-1; D: TRBD1
CDR3: CASSSDRGGSPLHF; DNA: TGCGCCAGCAGTTCCGACAGGGGGGGTTCACCCCTCCACTTT; size: -; J: TRBJ1-6; V: TRBV5-1; D: TRBD1
CDR3: CASSLAGGAGKYTQYF; DNA: TGTGCCAGCAGCTTGGCCGGGGGGGCCGGGAAATATACGCAGTATTTT; size: -; J: TRBJ2-3; V: TRBV5-4; D: TRBD2
CDR3: CSAVLGTVYPNQPQHF; DNA: TGCAGCGCGGTCCTGGGGACAGTTTATCCCAATCAGCCCCAGCATTTT; size: -; J: TRBJ1-5; V: TRBV29-1; D: TRBD1
CDR3: CASSYRRDTQYF; DNA: TGTGCCAGTAGTTACCGGAGGGATACGCAGTATTTT; size: -; J: TRBJ2-3; V: TRBV19; D: -
CDR3: CASSFYRDSSHYGYTF; DNA: TGTGCCAGCAGTTTCTACCGGGACAGTTCACACTATGGCTACACCTTC; size: once; J: TRBJ1-2; V: TRBV6-5; D: TRBD1
CDR3: CASSLGWTGDGYTF; DNA: TGCGCCAGCAGCTTGGGATGGACAGGGGATGGCTACACCTTC; size: once; J: TRBJ1-2; V: TRBV5-1; D: TRBD1
CDR3: CASSSTARLVHF; DNA: TGTGCCAGCAGCTCGACAGCACGGTTGGTCCACTTT; size: -; J: TRBJ1-6; V: TRBV7-2; D: -
CDR3: CASSSFLRDTYEQYF; DNA: TGTGCCAGCAGCTCGTTCCTCCGGGACACCTACGAGCAGTACTTC; size: -; J: TRBJ2-7; V: TRBV7-9; D: -
CDR3: CASSQLRGHGSGELFF; DNA: TGTGCCAGCAGCCAACTCCGTGGACACGGGTCCGGGGAGCTGTTTTTT; size: -; J: TRBJ2-2; V: TRBV4-2; D: -
CDR3: CASGGAQLYF; DNA: TGTGCCAGCGGGGGCGCCCAGTTGTATTTT; size: once; J: TRBJ2-3; V: TRBV2; D: -
CDR3: CATSRANRQRKLFF; DNA: TGTGCCACCAGCAGAGCGAACAGGCAACGAAAACTGTTTTTT; size: few; J: TRBJ1-4; V: TRBV15; D: -
CDR3: CASSPLAGGPFNEQFF; DNA: TGTGCCAGCAGCCCGTTAGCGGGAGGGCCTTTCAATGAGCAGTTCTTC; size: few; J: TRBJ2-1; V: TRBV7-3; D: TRBD2
CDR3: CSVALRWEEQYF; DNA: TGCAGCGTTGCCCTTAGATGGGAGGAGCAGTACTTC; size: -; J: TRBJ2-7; V: TRBV29-1; D: -
CDR3: CASPGTGRTDTQYF; DNA: TGTGCCAGCCCCGGGACAGGACGCACAGATACGCAGTATTTT; size: -; J: TRBJ2-3; V: TRBV5-5; D: TRBD1
CDR3: CASSLGVGLSYEQYF; DNA: TGTGCCAGCAGCTTAGGAGTGGGCCTTTCCTACGAGCAGTACTTC; size: -; J: TRBJ2-7; V: TRBV7-9; D: -
CDR3: CASSQVPGQGKNIQYF; DNA: TGTGCCAGCAGCCAAGTCCCGGGACAGGGGAAAAACATTCAGTACTTC; size: -; J: TRBJ2-4; V: TRBV7-2; D: TRBD1